A single sample is the source of the 26 T cell receptor beta chains below, sequenced in a study of control samples from healthy donors and cancer patients. Using immunoSEQ multiplex PCR, the repertoire was profiled, and TCRdb retains in-frame clones only, with some absent. The table includes 170,000 or so clones, roughly 89% detected once. Specimen: blood. These receptors were collected from a woman in her fifties or sixties in good health.

CDR3 nucleotide sequence: TGTGCCAGCAACCCCCCGGGACAGGGGATAGCCGGGGCCAACGTCCTGACTTTC. This codes for CASNPPGQGIAGANVLTF. The rearrangement joins TRBV5-6 to TRBJ2-6; 10 positions match TRBD1. There are 18 residues in the CDR3. The V segment lost 6 bases and the J segment 4 bases; nucleotides outside the gene matches: 13. CDR1 and CDR2 (germline): SGHDT, YYEEEE.

V usage is TRBV21-1 and J usage is TRBJ1-5. TRBV21-1 is annotated as a pseudogene. The CDR3 length is 17 residues. CDR3 residues: CASSKAGEMGSPQPQHF. CDR3 bases: TGTGCCAGCAGCAAAGCAGGCGAGATGGGGTCTCCCCAGCCCCAGCATTTT.

The chain uses TRBV7-3 and TRBJ2-5; maybe TRBD2 (6 bases). There are 15 residues in the CDR3. V lost 0 bases, J lost 3 bases, and 11 bases lay in between. Germline CDR1 is SGHTA and CDR2 is FQGTGA. CDR3 coding DNA: TGTGCCAGCAGCTTAACCGGGTCGGGAGAAGAGACCCAGTACTTC. This encodes CASSLTGSGEETQYF.

The V call is TRBV7-9, the J call TRBJ2-5; TRBD1 is a possible D gene (6 bases). Between the trimmed V and J ends, which lost 5 bases and 0 bases, there was a span of 19 bases. Germline lookup yields CDR1 SEHNR and CDR2 FQNEAQ (reference sequence). This CDR3 is built from 17 residues. DNA for the CDR3: TGTGCCAGCAGCCCAGGGGCTAGCACACAGTACCAAGAGACCCAGTACTTC. It specifies CASSPGASTQYQETQYF.

This chain connects TRBV23-1 to TRBJ1-1, with 11 bases matching TRBD1. TRBV23-1 is treated as an ORF (open reading frame) with a function not yet certain. CDR3 length: 20 amino acids. V shed 4 bases and J 4 bases; nucleotides not matched to a gene: 20. CDR3 nucleotide sequence: TGCGCCAGCAGTCGAAAACCAGTTGGTCTGGACAGGGGGCTTATCACTGAAGCTTTCTTT. Its protein is CASSRKPVGLDRGLITEAFF.

The rearrangement links TRBV11-3 to TRBJ1-1, with D tentatively TRBD1 (5 bases). The CDR3 is made up of 12 amino acids. The V end was cut by 1 base, the J end by 10 bases, with 10 bases between. Germline CDR1 reads SGHNT; CDR2 reads YENEEA. CDR3 residues: CASSLAEGAAFF. The CDR3 region has the DNA TGTGCCAGCAGCTTAGCGGAAGGGGCAGCTTTCTTT. The full variable domain, rest sourced from reference TRBV11-3 and TRBJ1-1, is EAGVVQSPRYKIIEKKQPVAFWCNPISGHNTLYWYLQNLGQGPELLIRYENEEAVDDSQLPKDRFSAERLKGVDSTLKIQPAELGDSAVYLCASSLAEGAAFFGQGTRLTVV.

The V and J genes are TRBV19 and TRBJ1-1; 7 bases fit TRBD1. The trim removed 7 bases at V and 5 bases at J, leaving 10 bases unmatched. CDR3 length: 14 amino acids. Germline V gene sequence: CDR1 LNHDA, CDR2 SQIVND (reference sequence). In nucleotides, the CDR3 is TGTGCCAGTAAGGAGGTCAGGGGGGTAACTGAAGCTTTCTTT. Protein product: CASKEVRGVTEAFF. Full variable domain (missing parts from reference TRBV19 and TRBJ1-1): DGGITQSPKYLFRKEGQNVTLSCEQNLNHDAMYWYRQDPGQGLRLIYYSQIVNDFQKGDIAEGYSVSREKKESFPLTVTSAQKNPTAFYLCASKEVRGVTEAFFGQGTRLTVV.

The V and J genes are TRBV6-5 and TRBJ2-5; 11 bases align to TRBD2. CDR1 is MNHEY and CDR2 is SVGAGI in the germline V gene. The CDR3 length is 14 residues. The trim removed 6 bases at V and 4 bases at J, leaving 4 bases unmatched. CDR3 in DNA: TGTGCCAGCAGAAAAACTAGCGGGAGAGAGACCCAGTACTTC. Amino acids: CASRKTSGRETQYF.

V gene TRBV5-1 combines with J gene TRBJ2-6; D not certain. The CDR3 has 16 amino acids. CDR1 is SGHRS and CDR2 is YFSETQ in the germline V gene. The V and J ends lost 4 bases and 0 bases respectively, with 11 bases between them. CDR3 region: CASSHGRDSGANVLTF. The CDR3 coding sequence is TGCGCCAGCAGCCACGGACGCGACTCTGGGGCCAACGTCCTGACTTTC.

The rearrangement links TRBV6-5 to TRBJ2-7; D is undetermined. Germline V gene lookup returns CDR1 MNHEY and CDR2 SVGAGI. The CDR3 length is 14 residues. V was pared by 5 bases and J by 3 bases, with 14 bases between. The CDR3 protein is CASSLQATNYEQYF. In nucleotides, the CDR3 is TGTGCCAGCAGTCTCCAGGCGACAAACTACGAGCAGTACTTC.

The chain has TRBV10-3 and TRBJ2-1; TRBD1 aligns across 8 bases. The CDR3 covers 13 residues. Germline values: CDR1 ENHRY, CDR2 SYGVKD. V lost 5 bases, J lost 5 bases, and 2 bases stayed unmatched. The CDR3, as DNA: TGTGCCATCAGTTTGACAGGGGACAATGAGCAGTTCTTC. Its protein product is CAISLTGDNEQFF.

The rearrangement uses TRBV30 and TRBJ2-7; D remains unclear. The CDR3 length is 11 residues. Germline CDR1 and CDR2: GTSNPN and SVGIG (reference sequence). V was cut by 3 bases and J by 3 bases, with 6 bases left in between. The CDR3 is CAWRDGYEQYF. The CDR3 DNA reads TGTGCCTGGAGGGACGGCTACGAGCAGTACTTC.

This chain links TRBV3-1 (or the pseudogene TRBV3-2) with TRBJ2-1; D perhaps matches TRBD2 (6 bases). The germline V gene has CDR1 LGHDT and CDR2 YNNKEL (reference sequence). CDR3 length: 14 amino acids. Trimming shortened V by 1 base and J by 8 bases, and 12 bases separated the two germline ends. CDR3: CASSQGLGSYEQFF. For the CDR3, the DNA is TGTGCCAGCAGCCAAGGTCTCGGGAGTTATGAGCAGTTCTTC.

This clone was detected a few times. The chain is built from TRBV5-6 and TRBJ1-2, with D hard to call. Trimming removed 0 bases at V and 8 bases at J, with 14 bases between. The CDR3 consists of 14 residues. Looked up from germline, CDR1 is SGHDT and CDR2 is YYEEEE. The DNA for the CDR3 is TGTGCCAGCAGCTTGGCGGGCGCCCTCTACGGCTACACCTTC. Translating it yields CASSLAGALYGYTF.

The rearrangement joins TRBV15 to TRBJ1-5, with unresolved D. This CDR3 contains 13 residues. CDR1 is LNHNV, CDR2 YYDKDF, per germline (reference sequence). The V end lost 5 bases, the J end lost 1 base, and 6 bases lay between the germline ends. CDR3 coding DNA: TGTGCCACCAGCCGACGAAGCAATCAGCCCCAGCATTTT. Amino acid sequence: CATSRRSNQPQHF.

This clone has just a few counts. V gene TRBV2 combines with J gene TRBJ2-7; D not certain. V was shortened by 8 bases and J by 6 bases, with 20 bases between the two germline ends. CDR1 is SNHLY and CDR2 is FYNNEI in the germline V gene. The CDR3 extends over 14 amino acids. CDR3 amino acids: CASGGLAQLSEQYF. The CDR3 bases are TGTGCCAGCGGTGGGCTTGCCCAACTGAGCGAGCAGTACTTC.

V gene TRBV4-1 combines with J gene TRBJ1-1, with 7 bases aligning to TRBD1. The CDR3 is 17 amino acids. V dropped 0 bases and J dropped 2; count of bases not matched to a gene: 9. Germline values: CDR1 MGHRA, CDR2 YSYEKL. This CDR3 is CASSQEIGTALNTEAFF. For the CDR3, the DNA is TGCGCCAGCAGCCAAGAAATCGGGACAGCGTTAAACACTGAAGCTTTCTTT.

The J gene is TRBJ1-5, the V gene TRBV6-2 or TRBV6-3; TRBD1 might be the D (5 bases). CDR1 and CDR2 (germline): MNHEY, SVGEGT. CDR3 length: 16 residues. V was cut by 6 bases and J by 2 bases, with 17 bases left in between. CDR3: CASSRPGLAGNQPQHF. In DNA form, the CDR3 reads TGTGCCAGCAGCCGCCCGGGACTTGCCGGCAATCAGCCCCAGCATTTT.

The chain couples TRBV24-1 to TRBJ2-7; 7 nucleotides line up with TRBD1. The ends lost 6 bases at V and 5 bases at J; junction bases unmatched: 6. The CDR3 sequence is 13 residues long. Germline lookup yields CDR1 KGHDR and CDR2 SFDVKD. For the CDR3, the DNA is TGTGCCACCAGTCTCACAGGGGCGCACGAGCAGTACTTC. It specifies CATSLTGAHEQYF.

The rearrangement links TRBV7-9 to TRBJ2-7; D unresolved. V dropped 1 base and J dropped 3 bases, with 7 bases sitting between them. Per the germline V gene, CDR1 is SEHNR and CDR2 is FQNEAQ (reference sequence). This CDR3 contains 13 residues. CDR3 coding DNA: TGTGCCAGCAGCTTAGGCGGCGTCTACGAGCAGTACTTC. Encoded protein: CASSLGGVYEQYF.

The rearrangement uses TRBV30 and TRBJ1-1, with D maybe TRBD1 (5 bases). The CDR3 runs 14 residues. Trimming left V 4 bases short and J 5 bases short, with 17 bases between. Germline V gene sequence: CDR1 GTSNPN, CDR2 SVGIG (reference sequence). The CDR3 sequence: CAWIVWGGLTEAFF. CDR3 DNA sequence: TGTGCCTGGATTGTATGGGGGGGGTTGACTGAAGCTTTCTTT.

The gene calls are TRBV7-2 and TRBJ2-1, with D uncertain. The V gene lost 5 bases and the J gene lost 3 bases, with 14 bases spanning the gap. The CDR3 runs to 15 residues. Germline V gene lookup returns CDR1 SGHTA and CDR2 FQGNSA. The CDR3 nucleotides are TGTGCCAGCAGCCCTCGGGCGGAATACTACAATGAGCAGTTCTTC. It specifies CASSPRAEYYNEQFF.

This chain connects TRBV5-4 to TRBJ1-1; the D gene is possibly TRBD1 (5 bases). Germline CDR1 SGHNT, CDR2 YYREEE (reference sequence). The CDR3 extends over 13 amino acids. Trimming pared 0 bases from V and 8 bases from J, leaving 11 bases between. The CDR3 DNA is TGTGCCAGCAGCTTGGCCGTTCGACAGGAAGCTTTCTTT. Protein sequence: CASSLAVRQEAFF.

The chain has TRBV29-1 and TRBJ2-7, with TRBD2 matching over 11 bases. J gave up 3 bases and V 6 bases, and 25 bases lay outside the gene matches. The CDR3 has 20 amino acids. In germline, CDR1 is SQVTM, CDR2 ANQGSEA. The CDR3 DNA is TGCAGCGTGGTCCCGGGACAGGGAAGGGGGCTTAGCGGGAGGGTCTACGAGCAGTACTTC. Translated, it gives CSVVPGQGRGLSGRVYEQYF.

The chain uses TRBV4-1 and TRBJ2-1; 9 bases fit TRBD2. The V and J ends lost 1 base and 7 bases, in that order; junction bases with no gene match: 11. The germline V gene encodes CDR1 MGHRA and CDR2 YSYEKL. The length of the CDR3 is 17 residues. CDR3 residues: CASSQVGGRDFRNEQFF. DNA of the CDR3: TGCGCCAGCAGCCAAGTGGGCGGGAGGGACTTTAGAAATGAGCAGTTCTTC.

This clone was seen a single time. This sequence joins TRBV27 and TRBJ1-6, with a possible D match to TRBD1 (5 bases). Germline V gene data show CDR1 as MNHEY and CDR2 as SMNVEV (reference sequence). This CDR3 region has 15 residues. Trimming took off 5 bases at V and 0 bases at J, with 8 bases between the two ends. The CDR3 sequence is CASSQGSSYNSPLHF. CDR3 coding DNA: TGTGCCAGCAGTCAGGGAAGCTCCTATAATTCACCCCTCCACTTT.